The 20 T cell receptor beta chains given below trace back to one sample, sequenced in a study of T cells after yellow fever vaccination. TCRdb used MiXCR to reprocess the 5' RACE reads, holding one entry per CDR3 protein. In the table there are some 420,000 distinct CDR3 sequences, about 19% of which are singletons. Sequencing used PBMCs, obtained before the yellow fever booster vaccination. All receptors derive from a man aged 18-30 years who received the YFV17D yellow fever vaccine.

This clonotype was observed a handful of times. The gene calls are TRBV29-1 and TRBJ1-3, with no clear D. The ends were cut back, 4 bases at V and 0 bases at J, with 10 bases in the middle. In germline, CDR1 is SQVTM, CDR2 ANQGSEA. This CDR3 contains 14 residues. The CDR3 sequence is CSVGATHSGNTIYF. The CDR3, as DNA: TGCAGCGTTGGCGCGACACACTCTGGAAACACCATATATTTT.

This clonotype was counted between two and nine times. For the CDR3, the DNA is TGCGCCAGCAGGACAGGGGGTTCAGTCTCACCCCTCCACTTT. Protein product: CASRTGGSVSPLHF. V is TRBV10-2 and J is TRBJ1-6; 9 bases are shared with TRBD1. The CDR3 consists of 14 residues. Germline loops: CDR1 WSHSY, CDR2 SAAADI. V trimming: 6 bases; J trimming: 10 bases; junction bases outside the gene matches: 7.

This clonotype was seen a few times. The CDR3: CASSTWTGGYEQYF. The CDR3 coding sequence is TGTGCCAGCAGCACTTGGACAGGGGGTTACGAGCAGTACTTC. The V and J genes are TRBV3-1 and TRBJ2-7; 10 bases map to TRBD1. Germline V gene lookup returns CDR1 LGHDT and CDR2 YNNKEL (reference sequence). Trimming removed 5 bases from V and 4 bases from J; junction bases left unmatched: 5. This CDR3 region has 14 residues.

CDR3 nucleotide sequence: TGTGCCATCAGTGAACAGGCTAACTATGGCTACACCTTC. Its translation: CAISEQANYGYTF. This sequence joins TRBV10-3 and TRBJ1-2; weak D call: TRBD1 (5 bases). Trimming stripped 3 bases from V and 0 bases from J, with 5 bases between. The CDR3 is made up of 13 amino acids. The V gene's germline CDR1 is ENHRY and CDR2 SYGVKD.

This clonotype was counted between two and nine times. This chain uses TRBV7-9 with TRBJ2-3; tentative D call: TRBD2 (5 bases). Germline V gene data show CDR1 as SEHNR and CDR2 as FQNEAQ (reference sequence). This CDR3 has 15 residues. Trimming stripped 5 bases from V and 0 bases from J, with 12 bases between. Written as DNA, the CDR3 is TGTGCCAGCAGCATCGGGGAAACTAGCACAGATACGCAGTATTTT. Translated, it gives CASSIGETSTDTQYF.

This clonotype was counted a few times. The V call is TRBV5-1, the J call TRBJ1-4, with D tentatively TRBD1 (5 bases). The CDR3 is 14 residues long. Trimming took off 4 bases at V and 7 bases at J, with 14 bases between the two ends. CDR1 is SGHRS, CDR2 YFSETQ, per germline. CDR3 residues: CASSLEDSSEKLFF. CDR3 DNA sequence: TGCGCCAGCAGCCTAGAAGACAGTTCTGAAAAACTGTTTTTT.

The chain combines TRBV5-1 with TRBJ1-2, with 7 bases matching TRBD1. Germline CDR1 and CDR2: SGHRS and YFSETQ. The CDR3 runs to 12 residues. The junction had 8 bases not matched to a gene; V was cut back by 4 bases and J by 11 bases. The CDR3 reads CASSPGTEIYTF. For the CDR3, the DNA is TGCGCCAGCAGCCCGGGGACAGAAATATACACCTTC.

The chain recombines TRBV7-3 with TRBJ2-3, with 10 bases that match TRBD2. The CDR3 runs 17 residues. Germline CDR1 SGHTA, CDR2 FQGTGA. Losses at the gene ends were 1 base for V and 3 bases for J; bases not matched to a gene: 7. CDR3 sequence reads: CASSLRAQAGGTDTQYF. The DNA of the CDR3 is TGTGCCAGCAGCTTAAGAGCGCAAGCGGGGGGGACAGATACGCAGTATTTT. The complete variable domain, with remaining parts taken from reference TRBV7-3 and TRBJ2-3, reads GAGVSQTPSNKVTEKGKYVELRCDPISGHTALYWYRQSLGQGPEFLIYFQGTGAADDSGLPNDRFFAVRPEGSVSTLKIQRTERGDSAVYLCASSLRAQAGGTDTQYFGPGTRLTVL.

This clonotype came up a few times. The chain carries TRBV15 and TRBJ2-2; D is perhaps TRBD2 (5 bases). Germline V lookup: CDR1 LNHNV, CDR2 YYDKDF (reference sequence). The CDR3 has 18 residues. Deletions cut 0 bases from V and 8 bases from J, with 22 bases between. The CDR3 protein is CATSRDRRTVRFMGELFF. The CDR3 nucleotides read TGTGCCACCAGCAGAGATAGGAGGACGGTGCGGTTCATGGGGGAGCTGTTTTTT.

The chain couples TRBV6-5 to TRBJ1-1; TRBD1 aligns across 8 bases. Germline CDR1 MNHEY, CDR2 SVGAGI. V shed 3 bases, J shed 1 base, and the junction held 4 bases outside the gene matches. This CDR3 has 15 amino acids. The CDR3 protein is CASSYSTGENTEAFF. CDR3 nucleotide sequence: TGTGCCAGCAGTTATTCGACAGGGGAGAACACTGAAGCTTTCTTT.

This clonotype was seen ten or more times. This rearrangement joins TRBV20-1 to TRBJ2-3, with D uncertain. There are 13 residues in the CDR3. From germline, CDR1 is DFQATT and CDR2 SNEGSKA (reference sequence). The CDR3 nucleotides are TGCAGCGGCGCAGAGTCTAGCACAGATACGCAGTATTTT. It yields the protein CSGAESSTDTQYF.

This clonotype was seen a handful of times. The chain uses TRBV20-1 and TRBJ2-7; no reliable D call. The germline gives CDR1 DFQATT, CDR2 SNEGSKA (reference sequence). Deletions cut 4 bases from V and 3 bases from J, with 10 bases between. This CDR3 region has 12 residues. The CDR3: CSAIGQNYEQYV. The CDR3 coding sequence is TGCAGTGCTATTGGGCAGAACTACGAGCAGTACGTC.

This clonotype was seen ten or more times. The gene calls are TRBV4-3 and TRBJ2-2; the match to TRBD1 covers 9 bases. This CDR3 has 16 residues. The germline gives CDR1 LGHNA, CDR2 YSLEER. The J segment lost 5 bases and the V segment lost 5 bases, leaving 9 bases of the junction unmatched. CDR3 residues: CASSGWDRDRTGELFF. CDR3 in DNA: TGCGCCAGCAGCGGGTGGGACAGGGATCGGACCGGGGAGCTGTTTTTT.

The genes are TRBV18 and TRBJ2-5, with 7 bases that match TRBD1. J gave up 7 bases and V 3 bases, and 5 bases lay outside the gene matches. The CDR3 runs to 13 residues. CDR1 and CDR2 from the germline V gene are KGHSH and LQKENI. This CDR3 reads CASSPGTEGTQYF. For the CDR3, the DNA is TGTGCCAGCTCACCCGGGACAGAAGGGACCCAGTACTTC.

This clonotype was counted many times. The chain uses TRBV7-2 and TRBJ2-3; 9 bases fit TRBD2. V was clipped by 6 bases and J by 2 bases; unmatched bases: 12. The CDR3 contains 17 residues. Germline V gene data show CDR1 as SGHTA and CDR2 as FQGNSA. CDR3 in amino acids: CASSSPLAGMDTDTQYF. CDR3 bases: TGTGCCAGCAGTTCCCCACTAGCGGGCATGGACACAGATACGCAGTATTTT.

A few counts support this clonotype. This CDR3 reads CASSLAGAAGELFF. The CDR3 DNA is TGTGCCAGCAGCTTAGCGGGCGCTGCCGGGGAGCTGTTTTTT. The gene calls are TRBV7-2 and TRBJ2-2; D ambiguous. Germline lookup yields CDR1 SGHTA and CDR2 FQGNSA. The CDR3 length is 14 residues. Trimming removed 0 bases at V and 6 bases at J, with 8 bases between.

Only a few counts were recorded for this clonotype. The V call is TRBV19, the J call TRBJ2-3, with D tentatively TRBD2 (5 bases). Germline V gene data show CDR1 as LNHDA and CDR2 as SQIVND (reference sequence). CDR3 size: 13 residues. With 4 bases removed from V and 4 bases from J, the gap between germline ends came to 9 bases. The CDR3 DNA follows: TGTGCCAGTAGTAACCGGGAAGCAGATACGCAGTATTTT. Protein: CASSNREADTQYF.

This clonotype appeared a few times. This rearrangement joins TRBV4-3 to TRBJ1-4; D perhaps matches TRBD1 (6 bases). This CDR3 has 16 residues. The ends were cut back, 0 bases at V and 7 bases at J, with 15 bases in the middle. Germline loops: CDR1 LGHNA, CDR2 YSLEER. In DNA, the CDR3 is TGCGCCAGCAGCCAAGAAACAGGGAACAAGGGTGAAAAACTGTTTTTT. This translates into CASSQETGNKGEKLFF.

The rearrangement uses TRBV6-1 and TRBJ1-5, with a weak D call TRBD1 (6 bases). CDR1 is MNHNS, CDR2 SASEGT, per germline. The CDR3 contains 16 residues. V was trimmed by 0 bases and J by 2 bases, leaving 11 bases between them. Here the CDR3 DNA reads TGTGCCAGCAGTGAAGCCGGGGGCGAAGGCAATCAGCCCCAGCATTTT. Translation gives CASSEAGGEGNQPQHF.

V and J are TRBV5-1 and TRBJ2-3; 9 bases match TRBD2. The V and J ends lost 3 bases and 4 bases, in that order; junction bases with no gene match: 9. Germline V gene lookup returns CDR1 SGHRS and CDR2 YFSETQ. The length of the CDR3 is 16 residues. The CDR3 DNA sequence: TGCGCCAGCAGCTACCGGGGACTAGCAACAGCAGATACGCAGTATTTT. Amino acid sequence: CASSYRGLATADTQYF.